The 10 T cell receptor beta chains in this list originate from one sample, sequenced in a study of beta chain features in type 1 diabetes. cDNA synthesis used the whole RNA isolate, giving expressed TCRB sequences. The assay was immunoSEQ multiplex PCR, and TCRdb's table has in-frame clones only and misses some. The sample contains 310,000 or so clones, 9.5% to 12% of which appear only once. The sample consisted of naive CD4+ T cells from blood. Source of these receptors: a woman aged 30 to 39 in good health.

This clone was observed a few times. The rearrangement links TRBV29-1 to TRBJ1-5; D possibly corresponds to TRBD1 (5 bases). In germline, CDR1 is SQVTM, CDR2 ANQGSEA. V lost 5 bases to trimming and J lost 7 bases, with 18 bases between them. The CDR3 consists of 14 residues. In nucleotides, the CDR3 is TGCAGCGTTTCCGAGGCCGGGGGAGGGCAGCCCCAGCATTTT. Its protein is CSVSEAGGGQPQHF. Full variable domain (missing parts from reference TRBV29-1 and TRBJ1-5): SAVISQKPSRDICQRGTSLTIQCQVDSQVTMMFWYRQQPGQSLTLIATANQGSEATYESGFVIDKFPISRPNLTFSTLTVSNMSPEDSSIYLCSVSEAGGGQPQHFGDGTRLSIL.

This clone turned up a few times. The rearrangement uses TRBV5-1 and TRBJ2-7; 9 bases are a match to TRBD1. Trimming cost V 1 base and J 3 bases; bases outside gene matches: 8. The CDR3 spans 16 residues. The germline V gene encodes CDR1 SGHRS and CDR2 YFSETQ. The CDR3 here is CASSLTAGTGFYEQYF. The CDR3 DNA follows: TGCGCCAGCAGCTTGACGGCGGGGACAGGGTTCTACGAGCAGTACTTC.

CDR3 region: CASSQAGGTGDKGQYF. The CDR3 DNA is TGTGCCAGCAGCCAAGCTGGGGGGACAGGGGACAAGGGGCAGTACTTC. The chain employs TRBV4-2 and TRBJ2-7; 10 nucleotides align to TRBD1. Germline CDR1 and CDR2: LGHNA and YNFKEQ. V lost 1 base to trimming and J lost 9 bases; unmatched junction nucleotides: 12. This CDR3 is built from 16 residues.

The chain is built from TRBV28 and TRBJ2-3; D not certain. The CDR3 contains 14 residues. V lost 4 bases, J lost 7 bases, and 15 bases lay in between. In germline, CDR1 is MDHEN, CDR2 SYDVKM. The CDR3 protein is CASSSPPLEHTQYF. DNA for the CDR3: TGTGCCAGCAGTTCCCCCCCCCTAGAGCATACGCAGTATTTT.

The chain recombines TRBV18 with TRBJ2-1; tentative D call: TRBD2 (5 bases). The CDR3 covers 15 residues. V was trimmed by 3 bases and J by 6 bases, leaving 15 bases between them. CDR1 and CDR2 from the germline V gene are KGHSH and LQKENI. The CDR3 sequence: CASSPLEEGFNEQFF. CDR3 coding DNA: TGTGCCAGCTCACCCCTCGAAGAGGGATTCAATGAGCAGTTCTTC.

The gene calls are TRBV25-1 and TRBJ2-5; 9 bases fit TRBD1. Looked up from germline, CDR1 is MGHDK and CDR2 is SYGVNS. V lost 1 base, J lost 7 bases, and 7 bases stayed unmatched. This CDR3 spans 15 amino acids. CDR3 sequence: CASSELVTGGSTQYF. In DNA form, the CDR3 reads TGTGCCAGCAGTGAATTGGTAACAGGGGGCTCGACCCAGTACTTC.

This clone was observed a handful of times. CDR3 in DNA: TGTGCCATCAGTGAGTCGGGGCAGGTCTACGAGCAGTACTTC. It is translated as CAISESGQVYEQYF. The chain employs TRBV10-3 and TRBJ2-7, with a weak D call TRBD1 (5 bases). Deletions cut 0 bases from V and 3 bases from J, with 9 bases between. The CDR3 is made up of 14 amino acids. Germline CDR1 is ENHRY and CDR2 is SYGVKD.

This chain connects TRBV7-2 to TRBJ2-7; the match to TRBD1 covers 8 bases. The CDR3 covers 19 residues. CDR1 and CDR2 (germline): SGHTA, FQGNSA. With 1 base clipped from V and 7 bases from J, the junction kept 21 bases outside the gene matches. DNA for the CDR3: TGTGCCAGCAGCTTAGATCCGGTTCGCTCGGACAGGGCGCTCGGAGAGCAGTACTTC. Amino acids: CASSLDPVRSDRALGEQYF.

This chain connects TRBV30 to TRBJ2-3, with no clear D. Per germline, CDR1 GTSNPN and CDR2 SVGIG (reference sequence). CDR3 length: 12 residues. Trimming removed 2 bases from V and 3 bases from J, with 6 bases in between. The CDR3 DNA reads TGTGCCTGGAGTTCCACAACAGATACGCAGTATTTT. It is translated as CAWSSTTDTQYF.

CDR3 in amino acids: CASSPGGLRSSYEQYF. DNA for the CDR3: TGTGCCAGCTCACCAGGGGGACTCAGGAGCTCCTACGAGCAGTACTTC. This chain links TRBV18 with TRBJ2-7; a possible D gene is TRBD2 (6 bases). Between the trimmed V and J ends, which lost 2 bases and 0 bases, there was a span of 14 bases. CDR1 KGHSH and CDR2 LQKENI come from the germline V gene. This CDR3 region has 16 residues.